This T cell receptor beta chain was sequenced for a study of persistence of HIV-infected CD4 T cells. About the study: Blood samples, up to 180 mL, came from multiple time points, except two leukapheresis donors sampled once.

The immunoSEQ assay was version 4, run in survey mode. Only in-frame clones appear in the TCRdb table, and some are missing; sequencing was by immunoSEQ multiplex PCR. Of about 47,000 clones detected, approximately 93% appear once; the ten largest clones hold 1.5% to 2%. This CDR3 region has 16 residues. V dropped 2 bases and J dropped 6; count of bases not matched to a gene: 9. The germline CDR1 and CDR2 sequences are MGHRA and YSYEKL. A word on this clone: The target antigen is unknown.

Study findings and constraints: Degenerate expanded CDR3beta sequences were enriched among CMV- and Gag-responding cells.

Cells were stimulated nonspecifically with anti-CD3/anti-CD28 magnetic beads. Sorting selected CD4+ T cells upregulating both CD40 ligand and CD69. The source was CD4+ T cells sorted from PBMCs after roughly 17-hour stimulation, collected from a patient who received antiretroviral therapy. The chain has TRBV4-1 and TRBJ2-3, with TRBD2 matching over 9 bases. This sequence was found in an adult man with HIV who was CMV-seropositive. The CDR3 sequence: CASSQTFSGGGDTQYF. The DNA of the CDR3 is TGCGCCAGCAGCCAAACCTTTAGCGGGGGAGGGGATACGCAGTATTTT.